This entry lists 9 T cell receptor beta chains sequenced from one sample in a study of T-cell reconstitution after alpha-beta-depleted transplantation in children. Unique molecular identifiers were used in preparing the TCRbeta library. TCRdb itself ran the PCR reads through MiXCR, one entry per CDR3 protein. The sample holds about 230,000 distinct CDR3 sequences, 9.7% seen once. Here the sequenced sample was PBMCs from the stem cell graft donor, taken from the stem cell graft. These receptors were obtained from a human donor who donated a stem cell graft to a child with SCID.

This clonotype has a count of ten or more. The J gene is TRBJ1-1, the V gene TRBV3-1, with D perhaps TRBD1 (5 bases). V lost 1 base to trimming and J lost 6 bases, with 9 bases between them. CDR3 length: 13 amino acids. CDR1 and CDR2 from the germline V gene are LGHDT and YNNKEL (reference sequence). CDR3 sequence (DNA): TGTGCCAGCAGCCAAGGGGGGTGGCCTGAAGCTTTCTTT. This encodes CASSQGGWPEAFF.

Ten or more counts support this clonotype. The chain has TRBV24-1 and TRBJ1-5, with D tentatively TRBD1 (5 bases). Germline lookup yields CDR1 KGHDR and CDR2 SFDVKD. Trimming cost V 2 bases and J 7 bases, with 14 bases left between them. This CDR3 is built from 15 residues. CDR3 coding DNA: TGTGCCACCAGTGATTCCCGGCAGGGAGGGCAGCCCCAGCATTTT. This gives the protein CATSDSRQGGQPQHF.

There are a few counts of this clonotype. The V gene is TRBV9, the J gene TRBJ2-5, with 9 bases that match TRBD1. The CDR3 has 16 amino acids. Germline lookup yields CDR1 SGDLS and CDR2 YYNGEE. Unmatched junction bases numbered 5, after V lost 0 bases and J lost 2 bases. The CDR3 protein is CASSVEQGAHQETQYF. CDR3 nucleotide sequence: TGTGCCAGCAGCGTAGAACAGGGGGCGCATCAAGAGACCCAGTACTTC.

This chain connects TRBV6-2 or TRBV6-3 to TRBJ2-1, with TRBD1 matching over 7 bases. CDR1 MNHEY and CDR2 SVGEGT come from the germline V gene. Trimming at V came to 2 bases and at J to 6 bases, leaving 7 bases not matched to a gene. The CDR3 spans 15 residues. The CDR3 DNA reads TGTGCCAGCAGTTACAGGGGGCCAGAGTTCAATGAGCAGTTCTTC. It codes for CASSYRGPEFNEQFF.

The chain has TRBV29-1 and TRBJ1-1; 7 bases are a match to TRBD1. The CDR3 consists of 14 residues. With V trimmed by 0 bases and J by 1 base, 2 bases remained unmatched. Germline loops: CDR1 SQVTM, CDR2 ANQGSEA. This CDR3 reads CSVEEAGGNTEAFF. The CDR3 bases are TGCAGCGTTGAAGAGGCAGGGGGGAACACTGAAGCTTTCTTT.

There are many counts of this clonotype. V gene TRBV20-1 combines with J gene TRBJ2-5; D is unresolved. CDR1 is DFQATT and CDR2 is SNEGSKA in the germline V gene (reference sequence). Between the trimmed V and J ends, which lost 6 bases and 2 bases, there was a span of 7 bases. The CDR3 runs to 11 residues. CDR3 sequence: CSATKQETQYF. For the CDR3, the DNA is TGCAGTGCCACGAAGCAAGAGACCCAGTACTTC.

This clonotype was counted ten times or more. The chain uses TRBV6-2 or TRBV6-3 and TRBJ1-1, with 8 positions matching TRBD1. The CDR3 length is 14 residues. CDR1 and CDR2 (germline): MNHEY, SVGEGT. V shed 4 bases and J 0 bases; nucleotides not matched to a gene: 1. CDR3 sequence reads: CASSWTGMNTEAFF. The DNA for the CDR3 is TGTGCCAGCAGTTGGACAGGGATGAACACTGAAGCTTTCTTT.

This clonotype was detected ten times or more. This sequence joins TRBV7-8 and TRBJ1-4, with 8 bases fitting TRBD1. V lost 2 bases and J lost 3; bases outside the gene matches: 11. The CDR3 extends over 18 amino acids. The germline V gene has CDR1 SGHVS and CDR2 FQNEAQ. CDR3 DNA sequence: TGTGCCAGCAGCTTATCCGTCGGGCAGGGGGCAGCTAATGAAAAACTGTTTTTT. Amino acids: CASSLSVGQGAANEKLFF.

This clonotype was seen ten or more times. CDR3 DNA: TGTGCCAGCAGTTTTTTTGGGCCTGGAAACACCATATATTTT. Encoded protein: CASSFFGPGNTIYF. The V and J genes are TRBV12-3 or TRBV12-4 and TRBJ1-3; D unresolved. Trimming shortened V by 3 bases and J by 2 bases, and 8 bases separated the two germline ends. The CDR3 covers 14 residues.